This TCR beta chain is from a study of glioma-infiltrating T cells. Findings and caveats of the study: Tissue-blood divergence was below expectation in non-neoplastic patients, above in gliomas. Only very few CDR3 sequences appeared in both tissue and blood.

This clonotype has only a few counts. The target antigen is unknown. The CDR3 is 17 residues long. V lost 5 bases, J lost 0 bases, and 7 bases stayed unmatched. The germline V gene encodes CDR1 MNHNS and CDR2 SASEGT. Amplification of TCR alpha and beta CDR3 regions from RNA used iRepertoire nested multiplex PCR. Input was roughly 100-450 ng of tissue mRNA or PBMC total RNA. Using its own MiXCR run on the multiplex PCR reads, TCRdb lists one record per CDR3 protein. The sample comprises around 100,000 distinct CDR3 sequences, around 31% of which are singletons, and roughly 45% rests with the top ten. Sample: glioma tissue, nonneoplastic brain tissue, or PBMCs (not recorded which). This clonotype was sampled from a human donor with low-grade glioma or glioblastoma, undergoing nonglioma brain surgery, or in good health (not recorded which). The chain combines TRBV6-1 with TRBJ1-3, with TRBD1 matching 10 bases. As DNA, the CDR3 is TGTGCCAGCAGTCGGGGGGACAGGGGATCCTCTGGAAACACCATATATTTT. Encoded protein: CASSRGDRGSSGNTIYF.